This TCR beta chain was recorded in a study of shared clonotypes between healthy human individuals. Overall study findings and caveats: On the whole, naive subsets had larger estimated richness than memory subsets had.

Sequencing was performed with immunoSEQ multiplex PCR; in TCRdb, only in-frame clones are kept and a portion is missing. The data show fewer than 1 million clones, roughly 96% seen once. Terminally differentiated effector memory CD45RA+ cells were excluded by CCR7 positive selection of CD45RO-negative cells. This CDR3 comprises 14 residues. The V gene end was trimmed by 8 bases and the J gene end by 5 bases; junction bases not matched to a gene: 8. Germline CDR1 MDHEN, CDR2 SYDVKM. In regard to this clone: What it binds is not known.

The sample consisted of naive CD8+ T cells sorted from blood. V gene TRBV28 combines with J gene TRBJ2-1, with 8 bases lining up with TRBD1. The clonotype comes from a man in his thirties or forties in good health. This chain's CDR3 is CASLNRGYNNEQFF. The CDR3 region has the DNA TGTGCCAGCCTCAACAGGGGGTACAACAATGAGCAGTTCTTC.